This T cell receptor beta chain was obtained from a study of blood T cells in healthy people across ages (dated by TCRdb to between 2014 and 2016). Study-level background: In model experiments, template switching captured about one uniquely barcoded TCR beta cDNA molecule for every two T cells. Donors of different ages were randomly distributed across sequencing lanes to avoid experimental bias. The study analyzed two additional independent replicas of 1 million unique cDNA reads from the same blood draw for two donors, one aged 18 to 30 and one aged 80 or older. Age-related changes in TCR beta repertoire diversity were measured in the study by deep sequencing normalized with unique cDNA molecular identifiers. Donors were grouped into four age groups: young (average 16 years), middle-aged (around 39), aged (around 60) and long-lived (about 89).

The approximately 39 donors, aged about 6 to 95 years, were systemically healthy Caucasian individuals from Russia. Each donor gave 8.5 to 10 milliliters of peripheral blood, collected into EDTA-treated Vacutainer tubes. Ficoll-Paque density-gradient centrifugation was used to isolate PBMCs, with at least 7 million per sample. Trizol reagent was used to extract total RNA from PBMCs, with at least 5.5 micrograms per sample. For every donor, flow cytometry on a PBMC aliquot measured the percentage of naive CD45RAhigh/CD27high T cells. V sheds 4 bases and J sheds 8 bases, leaving 11 bases between their ends. From its cysteine to its phenylalanine, the CDR3 spans 11 amino acids. The kept DNA is CDR3 alone, 33 bases in frame from the first base. From the germline V gene (reference sequence), CDR1 is DFQATT and CDR2 is SNEGSKA. On the study overall, not on this receptor specifically: Bulk unsorted PBMC profiling prevented conclusive comparison of naive and antigen-experienced compartments. Total diversity estimates from one million sequenced T cells were considered lower bounds and underestimates. A strong correlation was found between observed TCR beta diversity and the percentage of naive T cells measured by flow cytometry. Compared with the aged group, the long-lived group had more naive CD4+ T cells, fewer expanded clones and increased TCR diversity, suggesting age selection. Observed TCR beta diversity per million T cells fell roughly linearly with age, and a significant reduction was already apparent by age roughly 40. Because the CMV infection status of the donors was unknown, age-related changes in expanded clonotypes may potentially have been confounded.

Many counts were recorded for this clonotype. There is no known antigen for this receptor. One base away there is no much larger clone; base qualities are not given. Library prep was done by 5' RACE. Sequencing took place on an Illumina HiSeq 2500. The second PCR ran for about 6 to 12 cycles and used a J-beta primer mix along with a sample-barcoded 5' primer. Each TCR beta cDNA molecule received a unique molecular identifier from a template-switch 5' adaptor carrying 12 random nucleotides. Each sample yielded at least 2.5 million CDR3-containing paired-end reads. All of the RNA was converted into first-strand cDNA using the Mint cDNA synthesis kit, with a TRBC-specific oligonucleotide serving as the primer. Following uracil-DNA glycosylase treatment, all cDNA underwent a first 18-cycle PCR with the universal primers M1SS and BC2_uni_R. The authors' pipeline ran thus. Normalization of each sample was performed by random selection of 1 million high-quality reads, each carrying a distinct molecular identifier. Instead of being binned into consensus sequences, reads with shared molecular identifiers were discarded. MiTCR, set to a Q25 quality threshold and the strictest error-elimination algorithm, was used for CDR3 identification, clonotype clustering and error correction. Lower-bound total TCR beta diversity was estimated with a nonparametric unseen species model using Euler transformation. TCRdb cleaned the public reads at Q25 with fastp, built clones with MiXCR and kept in-frame beta chains. Under each unique CDR3 protein, matching rows form one entry showing the most common genes and DNA. It is TCRdb's table, rather than the study itself, that gives the V and J calls and clone size. Recorded for this sample are about 380,000 distinct CDR3 sequences; approximately 47% of them occurred a single time. The top ten hold around 50% of the sample.

Sequencing used blood. This receptor was taken from a man aged 60 to 75 in good health. The V gene is TRBV20-1 and the J gene is TRBJ1-2; a weak D assignment points to TRBD1 (5 bases agree). The sequence in DNA is TGCAGTGCTAACCCAGGGTTCGGCTACACCTTC. Translated, it reads CSANPGFGYTF.